What follows is one TCR beta chain and its context. All donors came from Russia, were Caucasian and healthy, and spanned ages about 6 to 90. The data stem from a study of blood T cells in healthy people across ages. This CDR3 region has 15 residues. The ends were cut back, 1 base at V and 9 bases at J, with 17 bases in the middle. Germline V CDR1 and CDR2: SGDLS, YYNGEE. Using a J-beta primer mix together with a sample-barcoded 5' primer, a second PCR was run for about 6 to 12 cycles. TCRdb processed the 5' RACE reads anew with MiXCR; each CDR3 protein has one entry. The sample holds fewer than 2,000,000 distinct CDR3 sequences, about 39% seen once.

This TCR derives from a human donor in good health. This sequence joins TRBV9 and TRBJ2-1, with D maybe TRBD2 (6 bases). Sequencing used blood. Here the CDR3 DNA reads TGTGCCAGCAGCGTAAATGCGGGGCCCGGGGGTGAGCAGTTCTTC. Translating gives CASSVNAGPGGEQFF.